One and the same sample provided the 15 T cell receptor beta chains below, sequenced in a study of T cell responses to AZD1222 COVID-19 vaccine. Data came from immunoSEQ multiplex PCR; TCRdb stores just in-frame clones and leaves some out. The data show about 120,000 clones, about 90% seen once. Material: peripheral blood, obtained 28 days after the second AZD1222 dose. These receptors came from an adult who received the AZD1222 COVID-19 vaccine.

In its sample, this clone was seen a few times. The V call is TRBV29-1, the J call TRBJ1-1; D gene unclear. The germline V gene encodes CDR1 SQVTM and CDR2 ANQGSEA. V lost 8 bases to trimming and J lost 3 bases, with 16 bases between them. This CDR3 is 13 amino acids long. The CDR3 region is CSFGQRADTEAFF. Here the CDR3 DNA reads TGCAGCTTTGGGCAGCGGGCGGACACTGAAGCTTTCTTT. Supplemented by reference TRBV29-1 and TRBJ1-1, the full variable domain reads SAVISQKPSRDICQRGTSLTIQCQVDSQVTMMFWYRQQPGQSLTLIATANQGSEATYESGFVIDKFPISRPNLTFSTLTVSNMSPEDSSIYLCSFGQRADTEAFFGQGTRLTVV.

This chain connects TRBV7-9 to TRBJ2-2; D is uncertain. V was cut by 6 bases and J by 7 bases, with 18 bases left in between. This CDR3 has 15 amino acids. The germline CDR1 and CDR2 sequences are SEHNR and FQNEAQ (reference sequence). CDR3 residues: CASSPPWKSSGELFF. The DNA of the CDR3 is TGTGCCAGCAGTCCACCGTGGAAGTCGAGCGGGGAGCTGTTTTTT.

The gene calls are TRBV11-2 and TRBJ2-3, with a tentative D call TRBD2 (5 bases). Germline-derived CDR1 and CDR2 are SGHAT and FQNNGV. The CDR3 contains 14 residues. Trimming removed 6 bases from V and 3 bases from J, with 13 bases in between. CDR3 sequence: CASRLPGETDTQYF. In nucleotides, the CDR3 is TGTGCCAGCAGGCTCCCCGGGGAGACAGATACGCAGTATTTT. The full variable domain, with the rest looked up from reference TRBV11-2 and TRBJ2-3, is EAGVAQSPRYKIIEKRQSVAFWCNPISGHATLYWYQQILGQGPKLLIQFQNNGVVDDSQLPKDRFSAERLKGVDSTLKIQPAKLEDSAVYLCASRLPGETDTQYFGPGTRLTVL.

CDR3 DNA: TGTGCCAGTAGTAAGTCCGGACATCAGCCCCAGCATTTT. Amino acid sequence: CASSKSGHQPQHF. The V call is TRBV19, the J call TRBJ1-5; D gene unclear. The CDR3 covers 13 residues. The germline V and J ends were trimmed by 4 bases and 5 bases, with 9 bases remaining between them. CDR1 is LNHDA, CDR2 SQIVND, per germline (reference sequence).

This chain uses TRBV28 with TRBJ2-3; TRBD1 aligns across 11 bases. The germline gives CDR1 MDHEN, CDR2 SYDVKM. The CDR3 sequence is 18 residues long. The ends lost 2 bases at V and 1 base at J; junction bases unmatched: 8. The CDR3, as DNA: TGTGCCAGCAGTTTAGGGGCAGGGACAGGGGGGGGCACAGATACGCAGTATTTT. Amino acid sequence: CASSLGAGTGGGTDTQYF. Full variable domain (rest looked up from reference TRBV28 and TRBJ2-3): DVKVTQSSRYLVKRTGEKVFLECVQDMDHENMFWYRQDPGLGLRLIYFSYDVKMKEKGDIPEGYSVSREKKERFSLILESASTNQTSMYLCASSLGAGTGGGTDTQYFGPGTRLTVL.

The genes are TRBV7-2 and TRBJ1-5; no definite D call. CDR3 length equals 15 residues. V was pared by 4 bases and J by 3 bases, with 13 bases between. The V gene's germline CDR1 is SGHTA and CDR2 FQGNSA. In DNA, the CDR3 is TGTGCCAGCAGCTCTGGCTCGAGTCACAATCAGCCCCAGCATTTT. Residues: CASSSGSSHNQPQHF. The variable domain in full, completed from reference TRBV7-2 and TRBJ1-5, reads GAGVSQSPSNKVTEKGKDVELRCDPISGHTALYWYRQSLGQGLEFLIYFQGNSAPDKSGLPSDRFSAERTGGSVSTLTIQRTQQEDSAVYLCASSSGSSHNQPQHFGDGTRLSIL.

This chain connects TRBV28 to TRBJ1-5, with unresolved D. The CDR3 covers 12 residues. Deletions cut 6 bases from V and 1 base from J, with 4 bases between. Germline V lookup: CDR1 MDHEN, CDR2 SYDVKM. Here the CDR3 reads CASRVSNQPQHF. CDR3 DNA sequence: TGTGCCAGCAGAGTAAGCAATCAGCCCCAGCATTTT.

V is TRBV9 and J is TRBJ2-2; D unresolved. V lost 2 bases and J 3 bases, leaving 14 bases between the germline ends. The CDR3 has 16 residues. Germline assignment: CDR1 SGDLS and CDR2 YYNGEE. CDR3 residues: CASSVFLQAYTGELFF. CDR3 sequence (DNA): TGTGCCAGCAGCGTTTTTCTTCAGGCTTACACCGGGGAGCTGTTTTTT.

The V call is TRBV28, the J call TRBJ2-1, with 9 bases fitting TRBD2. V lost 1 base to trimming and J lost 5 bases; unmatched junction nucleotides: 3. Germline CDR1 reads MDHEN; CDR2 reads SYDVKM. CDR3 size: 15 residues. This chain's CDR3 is CASSLFLAGNNEQFF. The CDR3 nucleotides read TGTGCCAGCAGTTTATTCCTAGCGGGAAACAATGAGCAGTTCTTC.

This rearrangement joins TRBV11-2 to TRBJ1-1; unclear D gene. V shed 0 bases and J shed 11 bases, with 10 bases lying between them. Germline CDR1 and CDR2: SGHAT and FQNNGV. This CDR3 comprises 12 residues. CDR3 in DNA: TGTGCCAGCAGCTTAGATCGAGGTGAGGCTTTCTTT. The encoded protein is CASSLDRGEAFF.

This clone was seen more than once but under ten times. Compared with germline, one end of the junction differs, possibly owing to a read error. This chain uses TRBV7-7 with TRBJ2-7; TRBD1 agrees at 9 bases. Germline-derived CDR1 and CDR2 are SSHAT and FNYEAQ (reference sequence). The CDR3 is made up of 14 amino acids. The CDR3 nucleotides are TGTGCTAGCAGCTTAAGGACAGGGGACTACGAGCAGTACTTC. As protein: CASSLRTGDYEQYF. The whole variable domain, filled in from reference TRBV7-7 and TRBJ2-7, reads GAGVSQSPRYKVTKRGQDVTLRCDPISSHATLYWYQQALGQGPEFLTYFNYEAQPDKSGLPSDRFSAERPEGSISTLTIQRTEQRDSAMYRCASSLRTGDYEQYFGPGTRLTVT.

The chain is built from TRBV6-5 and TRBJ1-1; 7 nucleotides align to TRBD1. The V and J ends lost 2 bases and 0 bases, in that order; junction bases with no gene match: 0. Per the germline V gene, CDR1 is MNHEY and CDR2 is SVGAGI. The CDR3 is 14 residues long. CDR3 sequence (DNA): TGTGCCAGCAGTTACGACAGGGTGAACACTGAAGCTTTCTTT. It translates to CASSYDRVNTEAFF.

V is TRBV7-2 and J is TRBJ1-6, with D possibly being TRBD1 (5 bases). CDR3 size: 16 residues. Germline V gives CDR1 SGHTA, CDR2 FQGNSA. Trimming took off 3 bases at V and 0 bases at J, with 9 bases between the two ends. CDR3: CASSLTVSSYNSPLHF. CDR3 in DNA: TGTGCCAGCAGCTTGACAGTAAGCTCCTATAATTCACCCCTCCACTTT. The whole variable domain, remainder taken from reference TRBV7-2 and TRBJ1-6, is GAGVSQSPSNKVTEKGKDVELRCDPISGHTALYWYRQSLGQGLEFLIYFQGNSAPDKSGLPSDRFSAERTGGSVSTLTIQRTQQEDSAVYLCASSLTVSSYNSPLHFGNGTRLTVT.

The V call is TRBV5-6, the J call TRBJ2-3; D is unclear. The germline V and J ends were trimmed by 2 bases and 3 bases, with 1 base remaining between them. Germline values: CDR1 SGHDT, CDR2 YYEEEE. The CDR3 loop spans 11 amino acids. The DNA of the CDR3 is TGTGCCAGCAGCTTAACAGATACGCAGTATTTT. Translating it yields CASSLTDTQYF. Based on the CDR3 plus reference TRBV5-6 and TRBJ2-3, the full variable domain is DAGVTQSPTHLIKTRGQQVTLRCSPKSGHDTVSWYQQALGQGPQFIFQYYEEEERQRGNFPDRFSGHQFPNYSSELNVNALLLGDSALYLCASSLTDTQYFGPGTRLTVL.

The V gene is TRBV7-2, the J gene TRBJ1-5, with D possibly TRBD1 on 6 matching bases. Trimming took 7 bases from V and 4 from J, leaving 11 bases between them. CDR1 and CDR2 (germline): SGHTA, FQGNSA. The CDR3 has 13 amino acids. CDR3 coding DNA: TGTGCCAGCACCGGAACAGGGAATCAGCCCCAGCATTTT. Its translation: CASTGTGNQPQHF. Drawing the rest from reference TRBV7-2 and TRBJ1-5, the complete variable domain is GAGVSQSPSNKVTEKGKDVELRCDPISGHTALYWYRQSLGQGLEFLIYFQGNSAPDKSGLPSDRFSAERTGGSVSTLTIQRTQQEDSAVYLCASTGTGNQPQHFGDGTRLSIL.